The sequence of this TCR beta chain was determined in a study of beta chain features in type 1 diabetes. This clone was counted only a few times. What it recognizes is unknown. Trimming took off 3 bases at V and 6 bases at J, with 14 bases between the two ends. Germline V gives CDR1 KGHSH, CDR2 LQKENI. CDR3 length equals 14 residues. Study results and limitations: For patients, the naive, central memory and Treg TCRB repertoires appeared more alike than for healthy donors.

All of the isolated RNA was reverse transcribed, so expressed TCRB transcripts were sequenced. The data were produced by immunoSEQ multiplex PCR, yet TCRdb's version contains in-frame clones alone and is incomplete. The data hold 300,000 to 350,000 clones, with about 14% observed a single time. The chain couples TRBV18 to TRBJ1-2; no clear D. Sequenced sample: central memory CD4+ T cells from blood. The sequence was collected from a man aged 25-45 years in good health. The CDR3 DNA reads TGTGCCAGCTCACCCCTACTCCGGCAGGATGGCTACACCTTC. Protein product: CASSPLLRQDGYTF.